Below are 25 T cell receptor beta chains sequenced from a single sample in a study of T cells in Graves' hyperthyroidism and ophthalmopathy. Regions amplified from RNA transcripts were the TCR beta CDR3 regions. Researchers ran a first-round RT-PCR on the TCR CDR3 using the HTBI primer set. TCRdb reanalysed the multiplex PCR reads using MiXCR and keeps one entry per CDR3 protein. The sample lists 800,000 or so distinct CDR3 sequences; over 35% were seen once. Specimen: blood. The origin of the receptors is a man aged 18 to 30 with Graves' hyperthyroidism.

Worth noting for this clonotype: The junction and the germline gene differ at one end; a read error may be behind it. The J gene is TRBJ1-2, the V gene TRBV5-1, with D tentatively TRBD1 (5 bases). This CDR3 is 15 amino acids long. Per germline, CDR1 SGHRS and CDR2 YFSETQ. CDR3 region: CASSLAQGVHYGYTF. The CDR3 DNA reads TGCGCCAGCAGCTTGGCCCAGGGAGTCCACTACGGCTACACCTTC.

This clonotype was seen many times. The J gene is TRBJ1-5, the V gene TRBV19; D gene uncertain. Germline CDR1 LNHDA, CDR2 SQIVND (reference sequence). The CDR3 has 12 residues. V was clipped by 2 bases and J by 6 bases, with 5 bases between them. CDR3 protein: CASSISRQPQHF. The CDR3, as DNA: TGTGCCAGTAGTATAAGTCGTCAGCCCCAGCATTTT.

This clonotype has just a few counts. The chain uses TRBV5-1 and TRBJ1-1; TRBD1 aligns across 7 bases. V trimming: 4 bases; J trimming: 6 bases; junction bases outside the gene matches: 12. This CDR3 has 15 residues. Per germline, CDR1 SGHRS and CDR2 YFSETQ. CDR3 DNA sequence: TGCGCCAGCAGCCCTTCGGGACAGAAAGGCTCTGAAGCTTTCTTT. It is translated as CASSPSGQKGSEAFF.

This clonotype was counted a few times. This rearrangement joins TRBV5-1 to TRBJ1-1; 10 bases map to TRBD1. V was pared by 0 bases and J by 5 bases, with 4 bases of the junction left unmatched. This CDR3 has 15 residues. Germline V gene sequence: CDR1 SGHRS, CDR2 YFSETQ. The CDR3 sequence: CASSLETGGWTEAFF. The CDR3 DNA follows: TGCGCCAGCAGCTTGGAGACAGGGGGCTGGACTGAAGCTTTCTTT.

This clonotype appeared a few times. V is TRBV20-1 and J is TRBJ2-7, with a weak D call TRBD2 (6 bases). Germline V gene sequence: CDR1 DFQATT, CDR2 SNEGSKA (reference sequence). The CDR3 is 11 amino acids. V lost 6 bases and J 0 bases, leaving 6 bases between the germline ends. CDR3 nucleotides: TGCAGTGCGGGACTCTCCTACGAGCAGTACTTC. The encoded protein is CSAGLSYEQYF.

This clonotype showed up just a few times. This rearrangement joins TRBV5-5 to TRBJ2-6; perhaps TRBD1 as D (5 bases). Trimming shortened V by 5 bases and J by 2 bases, and 14 bases separated the two germline ends. The germline gives CDR1 SGHKS, CDR2 YYEKEE (reference sequence). The CDR3 covers 16 residues. Here the CDR3 reads CASRISVRAGANVLTF. CDR3 nucleotide sequence: TGTGCCAGCAGAATTTCCGTCAGGGCTGGGGCCAACGTCCTGACTTTC.

The chain employs TRBV7-2 and TRBJ1-5; weak D call: TRBD1 (5 bases). Germline CDR1 and CDR2: SGHTA and FQGNSA. CDR3 length: 15 amino acids. V lost 2 bases and J 2 bases, leaving 10 bases between the germline ends. The CDR3 region has the DNA TGTGCCAGCAGCTTAATATGGGGCGGCAATCAGCCCCAGCATTTT. Amino acids: CASSLIWGGNQPQHF.

This clonotype was seen repeatedly, ten times or more. The chain combines TRBV7-9 with TRBJ1-4, with D tentatively TRBD1 (5 bases). CDR1 and CDR2 from the germline V gene are SEHNR and FQNEAQ (reference sequence). The CDR3 runs to 13 residues. Trimming took off 1 base at V and 8 bases at J, with 8 bases between the two ends. The DNA for the CDR3 is TGTGCCAGCAGCTTAGGGGGCGTAGAAAAACTGTTTTTT. Its translation: CASSLGGVEKLFF. The full variable domain, completed using reference TRBV7-9 and TRBJ1-4, is DTGVSQNPRHKITKRGQNVTFRCDPISEHNRLYWYRQTLGQGPEFLTYFQNEAQLEKSRLLSDRFSAERPKGSFSTLEIQRTEQGDSAMYLCASSLGGVEKLFFGSGTQLSVL.

The V and J genes are TRBV5-1 and TRBJ1-3; a weak D match, TRBD1 (5 bases). Germline V CDR1 and CDR2: SGHRS, YFSETQ. The V gene lost 7 bases and the J gene lost 2 bases, with 10 bases spanning the gap. The CDR3 loop spans 13 amino acids. The CDR3 here is CASATVTGNTIYF. The CDR3 DNA reads TGCGCCAGCGCGACAGTTACTGGAAACACCATATATTTT. Based on the CDR3 plus reference TRBV5-1 and TRBJ1-3, the full variable domain is KAGVTQTPRYLIKTRGQQVTLSCSPISGHRSVSWYQQTPGQGLQFLFEYFSETQRNKGNFPGRFSGRQFSNSRSEMNVSTLELGDSALYLCASATVTGNTIYFGEGSWLTVV.

This chain joins TRBV20-1 and TRBJ2-5; tentative D call: TRBD1 (6 bases). This CDR3 region has 13 residues. Trimming removed 6 bases from V and 1 base from J, with 12 bases in between. The germline CDR1 and CDR2 sequences are DFQATT and SNEGSKA (reference sequence). The CDR3 region has the DNA TGCAGTGCGCAACAGGGCGCCCAAGAGACCCAGTACTTC. It is translated as CSAQQGAQETQYF.

This chain connects TRBV5-4 to TRBJ2-7; 7 nucleotides align to TRBD2. This CDR3 contains 16 residues. The germline V gene encodes CDR1 SGHNT and CDR2 YYREEE (reference sequence). V lost 6 bases and J lost 1; bases outside the gene matches: 13. The CDR3 is CASTRGGGSKSYEQYF. The DNA of the CDR3 is TGTGCCAGCACCCGTGGGGGGGGATCCAAGTCCTACGAGCAGTACTTC.

This chain links TRBV4-3 with TRBJ2-5; 7 nucleotides agree with TRBD1. This CDR3 is 16 amino acids long. CDR1 LGHNA and CDR2 YSLEER come from the germline V gene. V lost 1 base, J lost 3 bases, and 8 bases stayed unmatched. The CDR3 protein is CASSQARDSFKETQYF. The CDR3 nucleotides read TGCGCCAGCAGCCAAGCAAGGGACAGCTTTAAAGAGACCCAGTACTTC.

This clonotype was seen repeatedly, ten times or more. This chain links TRBV29-1 with TRBJ1-3; TRBD1 aligns across 7 bases. V shed 5 bases, J shed 8 bases, and the junction held 6 bases outside the gene matches. The CDR3 length is 12 residues. The germline V gene has CDR1 SQVTM and CDR2 ANQGSEA. As DNA, the CDR3 is TGCAGCGTTATTGACAGGGCGGACACCATATATTTT. Translating gives CSVIDRADTIYF.

The chain joins TRBV7-8 to TRBJ2-2; 7 bases match TRBD1. The V gene end was trimmed by 1 base and the J gene end by 4 bases; junction bases not matched to a gene: 3. The CDR3 covers 15 residues. Germline values: CDR1 SGHVS, CDR2 FQNEAQ. CDR3 DNA sequence: TGTGCCAGCAGCTTAGTGGGACAGATCACCGGGGAGCTGTTTTTT. This translates into CASSLVGQITGELFF.

This clonotype has at least ten counts. The chain is built from TRBV7-2 and TRBJ2-5; maybe TRBD1 (5 bases). The CDR3 spans 15 residues. Trimming took off 4 bases at V and 2 bases at J, with 14 bases between the two ends. The germline CDR1 and CDR2 sequences are SGHTA and FQGNSA. The CDR3 loop reads CASSSFPRQQETQYF. The CDR3 nucleotides are TGTGCCAGCAGCTCCTTCCCTAGACAGCAAGAGACCCAGTACTTC.

Of note for this clonotype: This may come from a read error, since a much larger clone is one base off. It is likely a read error, because the conserved phenylalanine at the end of the CDR3 is missing. The gene calls are TRBV9 and TRBJ2-7; D not resolved. Germline V gives CDR1 SGDLS, CDR2 YYNGEE. CDR3 length equals 14 residues. V lost 0 bases to trimming and J lost 2 bases, with 9 bases between them. CDR3 nucleotide sequence: TGTGCCAGCAGCGTAGTTGGCAGGCCCTACGAGCAGTACCTC. It specifies CASSVVGRPYEQYL.

This clonotype showed up just a few times. This chain links TRBV5-1 with TRBJ2-7; D remains ambiguous. Germline lookup yields CDR1 SGHRS and CDR2 YFSETQ. This CDR3 region has 15 residues. V lost 4 bases to trimming and J lost 2 bases, with 16 bases between them. The CDR3 sequence: CASSQDPGSTYEQYF. CDR3 coding DNA: TGCGCCAGCAGCCAGGACCCAGGCTCAACCTACGAGCAGTACTTC.

This clonotype occurred a few times. The chain uses TRBV20-1 and TRBJ2-2, with 8 nucleotides matching TRBD1. Trimming cost V 6 bases and J 6 bases; bases outside gene matches: 9. The germline CDR1 and CDR2 sequences are DFQATT and SNEGSKA (reference sequence). The CDR3 is 14 residues long. In nucleotides, the CDR3 is TGCAGTGCCCCTCTCAGGGGGCGACCCGGGGAGCTGTTTTTT. Translation gives CSAPLRGRPGELFF.

This clonotype showed up just a few times. This sequence joins TRBV19 and TRBJ2-7; TRBD2 matches 12 bases. J was trimmed by 0 bases and V by 4 bases; bases with no gene match: 1. Germline-derived CDR1 and CDR2 are LNHDA and SQIVND (reference sequence). The CDR3 is made up of 15 amino acids. CDR3 protein: CASSRTSGASYEQYF. CDR3 bases: TGTGCCAGTAGTAGGACTAGCGGGGCCTCCTACGAGCAGTACTTC.

This clonotype was picked up a small number of times. The gene calls are TRBV4-3 and TRBJ2-5; D possibly corresponds to TRBD2 (5 bases). CDR3 length equals 15 residues. Germline loops: CDR1 LGHNA, CDR2 YSLEER. V was shortened by 3 bases and J by 1 base, with 12 bases between the two germline ends. CDR3 nucleotide sequence: TGCGCCAGCAGCCAGGGGAGTCAGCCCCAAGAGACCCAGTACTTC. Translated, it gives CASSQGSQPQETQYF.

This clonotype was seen at least ten times. This chain uses TRBV14 with TRBJ2-6; D unclear. The CDR3 loop spans 15 amino acids. The V and J ends lost 0 bases and 0 bases respectively, with 3 bases between them. Germline CDR1 reads SGHDN; CDR2 reads FVKESK. CDR3 sequence reads: CASSQDPSGANVLTF. The CDR3 region has the DNA TGTGCCAGCAGCCAAGACCCCTCTGGGGCCAACGTCCTGACTTTC.

The chain couples TRBV19 to TRBJ2-2; D gene unclear. CDR1 LNHDA and CDR2 SQIVND come from the germline V gene (reference sequence). The CDR3 totals 14 residues. Trimming shortened V by 3 bases and J by 2 bases, and 7 bases separated the two germline ends. This CDR3 is CASSIGTNTGELFF. The CDR3 nucleotides are TGTGCCAGTAGTATCGGCACTAACACCGGGGAGCTGTTTTTT.

This clonotype was detected many times. V usage is TRBV20-1 and J usage is TRBJ1-2, with 9 bases identical to TRBD1. Trimming at V came to 4 bases and at J to 5 bases, leaving 8 bases not matched to a gene. The germline CDR1 and CDR2 sequences are DFQATT and SNEGSKA (reference sequence). This CDR3 comprises 14 residues. CDR3 amino acids: CSATLRTGAYGYTF. The CDR3 region has the DNA TGCAGTGCTACCCTCCGGACAGGGGCTTATGGCTACACCTTC.

The chain links TRBV5-4 to TRBJ2-7, with D uncertain. Germline lookup yields CDR1 SGHNT and CDR2 YYREEE (reference sequence). CDR3 size: 14 residues. V gave up 1 base and J gave up 7 bases, with 15 bases separating them. In DNA form, the CDR3 reads TGTGCCAGCAGCTTGTTAGGGTCAACTCGGGAGCAGTACTTC. Its protein product is CASSLLGSTREQYF.

V gene TRBV2 combines with J gene TRBJ1-5; D might be TRBD1 (5 bases). V lost 4 bases and J 5 bases, leaving 12 bases between the germline ends. This CDR3 region has 14 residues. The germline V gene encodes CDR1 SNHLY and CDR2 FYNNEI. DNA of the CDR3: TGTGCCAGCAGTGTGGGGGTTGCCGATCAGCCCCAGCATTTT. Amino acid sequence: CASSVGVADQPQHF. The variable domain in full, completed from reference TRBV2 and TRBJ1-5, reads EPEVTQTPSHQVTQMGQEVILRCVPISNHLYFYWYRQILGQKVEFLVSFYNNEISEKSEIFDDQFSVERPDGSNFTLKIRSTKLEDSAMYFCASSVGVADQPQHFGDGTRLSIL.